The entry below describes one T cell receptor beta chain. This specimen belongs to a study of control samples from healthy donors and cancer patients. The CDR3 has 15 residues. The germline gives CDR1 SGHRS, CDR2 YFSETQ. V gave up 4 bases and J gave up 7 bases, with 20 bases separating them. TCRdb keeps only in-frame clones here, not all; method: immunoSEQ multiplex PCR. The sample shows 120,000 or so clones, around 92% of them seen only once. The sample comprised blood. The sequence came from a man in his fifties in good health. This chain uses TRBV5-1 with TRBJ1-1, with D tentatively TRBD1 (6 bases). The chain's CDR3 is CASSPGEGIGREAFF. In DNA form, the CDR3 reads TGCGCCAGCAGCCCAGGGGAGGGAATCGGTCGTGAAGCTTTCTTT.